The rows below give T cell receptor beta chains drawn from one sample of a study of T cell changes during pregnancy in multiple sclerosis. Some clones are missing from TCRdb's copy, which holds only in-frame ones; the method was immunoSEQ multiplex PCR. The table has over 65,000 clones, 90% to 95% seen once. The specimen comprised peripheral blood, sampled in the first trimester of pregnancy. All receptors derive from a female donor with multiple sclerosis, enrolled in a pregnancy study. Each CDR3 is given with its conserved first and last residue. The D gene is left open where the match is weak. Size is stated for part of the rows, as once, few or many counts, or as a class when the clone is expanded.

V	J	size	D	CDR3	DNA
TRBV29-1	TRBJ1-2	.	.	CSVDPDGYTF	TGCAGCGTTGACCCAGATGGCTACACCTTC
TRBV5-5	TRBJ1-2	.	TRBD1	CASSLDPGQGEYGYTF	TGTGCCAGCAGCTTGGACCCGGGACAGGGAGAATATGGCTACACCTTC
TRBV28	TRBJ2-5	.	.	CASKSGGQTQYF	TGTGCCAGCAAATCCGGCGGGCAGACCCAGTACTTC
TRBV28	TRBJ1-4	.	.	CASSYVMGSPEKLFF	TGTGCCAGCAGCTATGTGATGGGCAGCCCGGAAAAACTGTTTTTT
TRBV7-8	TRBJ2-3	.	.	CASSLGNRNTDTQYF	TGTGCCAGCAGCCTAGGGAACAGGAACACAGATACGCAGTATTTT
TRBV9	TRBJ1-2	.	TRBD1	CASSPSLTGSLLGGYTF	TGTGCCAGCAGCCCCTCGTTGACAGGGTCACTACTCGGTGGCTACACCTTC
TRBV19	TRBJ1-4	few	TRBD1	CASSPDRFQNEKLFF	TGTGCCAGTAGTCCGGACAGGTTCCAAAATGAAAAACTGTTTTTT
TRBV5-1	TRBJ2-5	.	TRBD1	CASSLARTGQETQYF	TGCGCCAGCAGCTTGGCCCGGACAGGGCAAGAGACCCAGTACTTC
TRBV6-5	TRBJ2-1	.	TRBD2	CASRTGTSGGNEQFF	TGTGCCAGCAGGACCGGGACTAGCGGGGGGAATGAGCAGTTCTTC
TRBV7-8	TRBJ2-7	.	.	CASSLVPRGDTYEQYF	TGTGCCAGCAGCTTAGTGCCGCGGGGCGACACCTACGAGCAGTACTTC
TRBV5-8	TRBJ2-1	.	.	CASSGYRDHEQFF	TGTGCCAGCAGCGGATACAGGGACCATGAGCAGTTCTTC
TRBV7-6	TRBJ2-3	.	.	CASSTGHPSTDTQYF	TGTGCCAGCAGCACCGGACACCCTAGCACAGATACGCAGTATTTT
TRBV18	TRBJ2-3	.	.	CASSPLPPDSYTDTQYF	TGTGCCAGCTCACCTCTTCCCCCGGACAGTTACACAGATACGCAGTATTTT
TRBV27	TRBJ1-3	.	.	CASSLRGTGNTIYF	TGTGCCAGCTCCCTCAGAGGGACTGGAAACACCATATATTTT
TRBV7-9	TRBJ1-1	few	TRBD1	CASSTGTANTEAFF	TGTGCCAGCAGCACCGGGACAGCGAACACTGAAGCTTTCTTT
TRBV5-1	TRBJ2-1	.	.	CASKATGKVNNEQFF	TGCGCCAGCAAGGCAACAGGGAAAGTCAACAATGAGCAGTTCTTC